This T cell receptor (beta chain) is from a study of T-cell reconstitution after alpha-beta-depleted transplantation in children. Study conclusions and caveats: Certain patients had high TCRbeta diversity at day 60, and it came from recipient T cells and thymic progenitors that survived. As was reported, about two months after transplant, alpha-beta T cells came from several hundred expanded graft clones. Most T-cell counts and diversity one year after the transplant came from T cells that were newly produced.

For this clonotype: What it binds is unknown.

This sample's TCRbeta library carried unique molecular identifier barcodes. MiXCR, run by TCRdb on the PCR reads, gives a single entry per CDR3 protein. The sample comprises roughly 670,000 distinct CDR3 sequences, around 13% of which are singletons, and 0.79% rests with the top ten. Looked up from germline, CDR1 is SGHRS and CDR2 is YFSETQ. V lost 6 bases, J lost 7 bases, and 3 bases stayed unmatched. The CDR3 covers 14 residues. V usage is TRBV5-1 and J usage is TRBJ2-1; 14 bases align to TRBD2. Sequenced here: PBMCs, sampled before TCRalphabeta/CD19-depleted stem cell transplant. This sequence originates from a girl between 2 and 10 years old with congenital amegakaryocytic thrombocytopenia, due to receive a stem cell transplant. The CDR3 nucleotides read TGCGCCAGCAACGGACTAGCGGGGGGAAATGAGCAGTTCTTC. This encodes CASNGLAGGNEQFF.